Presented here are 21 T cell receptor beta chains from one specimen sequenced in a study of tumor-infiltrating lymphocytes in oesophageal squamous cell carcinoma. TCRdb independently ran MiXCR on the PCR reads; one entry per CDR3 protein. This table has about 13,000 distinct CDR3 sequences, 51% appearing once. The sequencing input was blood. All receptors derive from a female donor with esophageal squamous cell carcinoma.

In this sample, this clonotype is medium-sized. This chain joins TRBV6-1 and TRBJ2-3; TRBD1 aligns across 7 bases. Germline loops: CDR1 MNHNS, CDR2 SASEGT. The CDR3 covers 16 residues. Trimming took 3 bases from V and 0 from J; bases not matched to a gene: 6. The DNA of the CDR3 is TGTGCCAGCAGTGATAGGGACAGCAGAAGCACAGATACGCAGTATTTT. Translated: CASSDRDSRSTDTQYF.

The chain carries TRBV7-2 and TRBJ2-7, with 9 positions matching TRBD1. V dropped 5 bases and J dropped 4; count of bases not matched to a gene: 6. The length of the CDR3 is 14 residues. Germline values: CDR1 SGHTA, CDR2 FQGNSA. As DNA, the CDR3 is TGTGCCAGCAGCCTAATACAGGGGGCTTACGAGCAGTACTTC. Translation: CASSLIQGAYEQYF. Based on the CDR3 plus reference TRBV7-2 and TRBJ2-7, the full variable domain is GAGVSQSPSNKVTEKGKDVELRCDPISGHTALYWYRQSLGQGLEFLIYFQGNSAPDKSGLPSDRFSAERTGGSVSTLTIQRTQQEDSAVYLCASSLIQGAYEQYFGPGTRLTVT.

This clonotype was counted at least ten times. The CDR3 protein is CASSSRGGTDTQYF. For the CDR3, the DNA is TGTGCCAGCAGCTCCAGGGGCGGCACAGATACGCAGTATTTT. The V and J genes are TRBV5-4 and TRBJ2-3; weak D call: TRBD1 (6 bases). CDR1 SGHNT and CDR2 YYREEE come from the germline V gene (reference sequence). This CDR3 spans 14 amino acids. Between the trimmed V and J ends, which lost 3 bases and 1 base, there was a span of 9 bases.

V usage is TRBV7-6 and J usage is TRBJ2-1, with 8 bases identical to TRBD2. V lost 6 bases and J lost 1; bases outside the gene matches: 5. The CDR3 contains 15 residues. CDR1 and CDR2 (germline): SGHVS, FNYEAQ. The CDR3 region is CASSELAASYNEQFF. The CDR3 DNA is TGTGCCAGCAGTGAACTAGCGGCTTCCTACAATGAGCAGTTCTTC.

The chain has TRBV7-4 and TRBJ2-5; 9 bases match TRBD2. The DNA end favors TRBJ2-1, so the J call may be wrong. The CDR3 is 15 amino acids. Germline CDR1 and CDR2: SGHVT and SQSDAQ. CDR3: CASSLGTSDYNEQFF. The CDR3 DNA follows: TGTGCCAGCAGCTTAGGGACTAGCGATTACAATGAGCAGTTCTTC.

The chain recombines TRBV7-2 with TRBJ2-5; 11 nucleotides align to TRBD2. The J call may not be correct, given that the DNA end is closer to TRBJ2-1. Germline V CDR1 and CDR2: SGHTA, FQGNSA. The CDR3 is 16 residues long. In DNA, the CDR3 is TGTGCCAGCCTGGGGGCAAGTACTAGCGGGAGTGGTGAGCAGTTCTTC. Translated: CASLGASTSGSGEQFF.

This chain links TRBV5-8 with TRBJ2-3; 9 positions match TRBD1. Germline-derived CDR1 and CDR2 are SGHTS and YDEGEE. This CDR3 spans 14 amino acids. V was clipped by 5 bases and J by 4 bases; unmatched bases: 5. CDR3 loop: CASRKTGGPDTQYF. For the CDR3, the DNA is TGTGCCAGCAGGAAAACAGGGGGCCCAGATACGCAGTATTTT.

This clonotype was picked up a small number of times. The rearrangement joins TRBV7-2 to TRBJ2-3; no definite D call. Germline V gene lookup returns CDR1 SGHTA and CDR2 FQGNSA. V shed 4 bases and J shed 2 bases, with 7 bases lying between them. The CDR3 covers 13 residues. CDR3 nucleotides: TGTGCCAGCAGCTCTTACCCCACAGATACGCAGTATTTT. This codes for CASSSYPTDTQYF. The full variable domain, with the rest looked up from reference TRBV7-2 and TRBJ2-3, is GAGVSQSPSNKVTEKGKDVELRCDPISGHTALYWYRQSLGQGLEFLIYFQGNSAPDKSGLPSDRFSAERTGGSVSTLTIQRTQQEDSAVYLCASSSYPTDTQYFGPGTRLTVL.

This clonotype is large by share. The rearrangement links TRBV7-9 to TRBJ2-7; TRBD1 matches at 8 bases. Trimming took 5 bases from V and 2 from J; bases not matched to a gene: 8. The CDR3 covers 15 residues. Germline-derived CDR1 and CDR2 are SEHNR and FQNEAQ (reference sequence). CDR3 sequence: CASSNPGQATYEQYF. CDR3 DNA: TGTGCCAGCAGCAACCCGGGACAGGCCACCTACGAGCAGTACTTC.

The chain has TRBV11-2 and TRBJ2-1; D possibly corresponds to TRBD2 (6 bases). V shed 6 bases and J shed 13 bases, with 25 bases lying between them. The CDR3 is made up of 15 amino acids. Germline loops: CDR1 SGHAT, CDR2 FQNNGV. CDR3 nucleotides: TGTGCCAGCAGAGGAGGGAGTTGGGCCCAAGAGACCCAGTTCTTC. Translated: CASRGGSWAQETQFF.

A single count supports this clonotype. The rearrangement links TRBV7-2 to TRBJ2-5, with TRBD1 matching over 7 bases. The tail of the sequence fits TRBJ2-7 better, so the J call may be wrong. Germline loops: CDR1 SGHTA, CDR2 FQGNSA. The CDR3 has 15 residues. The CDR3 region is CASSLRQGPSYEQYF. DNA of the CDR3: TGTGCCAGCAGCTTGAGACAGGGTCCCTCCTACGAGCAGTACTTC.

J is TRBJ1-6 and V is TRBV20-1, with 10 bases lining up with TRBD1. Matching the DNA end better, TRBJ1-5 makes the J call doubtful. From germline, CDR1 is DFQATT and CDR2 SNEGSKA (reference sequence). The CDR3 sequence is 13 residues long. This chain's CDR3 is CSARGQGNQPQHF. In nucleotides, the CDR3 is TGCAGTGCTAGGGGACAGGGGAATCAGCCCCAGCATTTT.

A remark on this clonotype: One end of the junction does not line up with germline, which may come from a read error. The chain is built from TRBV7-6 and TRBJ2-5, with TRBD2 matching over 12 bases. The J call is doubtful: the DNA matches TRBJ2-1 better. The CDR3 consists of 15 residues. Germline CDR1 SGHVS, CDR2 FNYEAQ. The CDR3 sequence is CASSSLAGGPDEQFF. The DNA for the CDR3 is TGTGCTAGCAGCTCTCTAGCGGGAGGGCCAGATGAGCAGTTCTTC.

The chain is built from TRBV11-2 and TRBJ2-1; tentatively, D is TRBD2 (6 bases). The J call may be mistaken, given a closer DNA end match to TRBJ2-5. Germline loops: CDR1 SGHAT, CDR2 FQNNGV. The CDR3 is 13 residues long. CDR3: CASSFSGRETQYF. CDR3 nucleotide sequence: TGTGCCAGCAGCTTTAGCGGCCGGGAGACCCAGTACTTC.

This clonotype was counted a few times. This chain links TRBV6-1 with TRBJ2-7; no clear D gene. The CDR3 has 13 amino acids. Germline V gene data show CDR1 as MNHNS and CDR2 as SASEGT. With 6 bases removed from V and 7 bases from J, the gap between germline ends came to 16 bases. The DNA for the CDR3 is TGTGCCAGCAGGGACGACTCTGGGTGGGAGCAGTACTTC. Its translation: CASRDDSGWEQYF.

This clonotype came up a few times. The chain joins TRBV5-1 to TRBJ1-1, with 8 bases identical to TRBD1. Germline loops: CDR1 SGHRS, CDR2 YFSETQ. V gave up 4 bases and J gave up 7 bases; unmatched junction bases: 6. The length of the CDR3 is 13 residues. CDR3 amino acids: CASSVGTGLEAFF. CDR3 nucleotide sequence: TGCGCCAGCAGCGTAGGGACAGGACTTGAAGCTTTCTTT.

A remark on this clonotype: This CDR3 fails to terminate in the conserved phenylalanine or tryptophan, so it likely reflects a read error. The DNA is left out, because the CDR3 cannot be placed on it with certainty; the CDR3 is given as TCRdb lists it. V usage is TRBV12-3 or TRBV12-4 and J usage is TRBJ2-7; the D call TRBD1 from the table was never checked on the DNA. The CDR3 sequence runs 15 residues, both termini included. CDR3 in amino acids: CASRPHDRLVRAVLS.

This clonotype has more than one count but fewer than ten. This chain connects TRBV5-1 to TRBJ1-2, with 9 bases matching TRBD1. The V segment lost 4 bases and the J segment 1 base; nucleotides outside the gene matches: 8. Germline CDR1 and CDR2: SGHRS and YFSETQ. There are 16 residues in the CDR3. The CDR3 region is CASSSIPGQGNYGYTF. The CDR3 DNA sequence: TGCGCCAGCAGCAGTATTCCGGGACAGGGTAACTATGGCTACACCTTC.

The chain's CDR3 is CASSQDASGTYEQYF. The DNA for the CDR3 is TGTGCCAGCAGCCAAGATGCTAGCGGGACCTACGAGCAGTACTTC. The chain has TRBV4-2 and TRBJ2-7, with 9 bases aligning to TRBD2. The CDR3 contains 15 residues. Per germline, CDR1 LGHNA and CDR2 YNFKEQ. V lost 0 bases and J lost 2; bases outside the gene matches: 2.

The V gene is TRBV2, the J gene TRBJ2-6; 8 nucleotides align to TRBD1. The end of the DNA aligns better with TRBJ2-1, so the J call may be wrong. Germline CDR1 SNHLY, CDR2 FYNNEI. The CDR3 runs 14 residues. CDR3 loop: CASSEDRDQYEQFF. In DNA form, the CDR3 reads TGTGCCAGCAGTGAGGACAGGGACCAATACGAGCAGTTCTTC.

This clonotype was counted at least ten times. The CDR3 DNA reads TGTGCCAGCAGTGCACAGGGGCGTGTGGACACTGAAGCTTTCTTT. This gives the protein CASSAQGRVDTEAFF. The chain links TRBV2 to TRBJ1-1, with 7 bases identical to TRBD1. The CDR3 totals 15 residues. Germline-derived CDR1 and CDR2 are SNHLY and FYNNEI. V dropped 4 bases and J dropped 3; count of bases not matched to a gene: 8.